The rows below give T cell receptor beta chains drawn from one sample of a study of molecular identifiers for immune sequencing clone quantification. Each CDR3 protein is one row after TCRdb ran MiXCR on the PCR reads. The table records a few hundred thousand distinct CDR3 sequences, roughly 23% of them present only once. Sequenced input: naive CD8+ T cells from blood, with Jurkat cell RNA spiked in. These TCRs come from a human donor in good health. Some libraries in this study had Jurkat cell RNA spiked in. Both conserved end residues are part of each CDR3. D genes are given only for firm matches. A clone size is listed for some rows: how often the clone was seen (once, few, many), or a class if it is expanded.

TRBD1,few,TRBJ1-5,TRBV2,TGTGCCAGCAGGAGTTTGACAGGGGTCAGCCAGCCCCAGCATTTT,CASRSLTGVSQPQHF
NA,NA,TRBJ2-1,TRBV5-6,TGTGCCAGCAGCTTGGTTCCTCGGGAGCAGTTCTTC,CASSLVPREQFF
NA,NA,TRBJ2-7,TRBV5-6,TGTGCCAGCAGCTTTGACTATATCTACGAGCAGTACTTC,CASSFDYIYEQYF
TRBD2,NA,TRBJ2-2,TRBV12-3/TRBV12-4,TGTGCCAGCTTTGGGGGAGGGGGGGAGCTGTTTTTT,CASFGGGGELFF
NA,many,TRBJ1-5,TRBV12-3/TRBV12-4,TGTGCCAGCAGAAAACTTAGCAATCAGCCCCAGCATTTT,CASRKLSNQPQHF
NA,few,TRBJ2-7,TRBV4-1,TGCGCCAGCAGCCCGGGACACCCCTACGAGCAGTACTTC,CASSPGHPYEQYF
TRBD1,NA,TRBJ1-2,TRBV15,TGTGCCACCAGATCAGGGACAGTCAACTCTAACTATGGCTACACCTTC,CATRSGTVNSNYGYTF
NA,many,TRBJ2-7,TRBV20-1,TGCAGTGCTAGAGGATCAGCATTCCACGAGCAGTACTTC,CSARGSAFHEQYF
NA,NA,TRBJ1-1,TRBV7-9,TGTGCCAGCAGCTCACAACGGGCCGAGAACACTGAAGCTTTCTTT,CASSSQRAENTEAFF
TRBD2,few,TRBJ2-5,TRBV28,TGTGCCAGCAGTTCCCCTCGAACTAGCGCCAAAGAGACCCAGTACTTC,CASSSPRTSAKETQYF
NA,few,TRBJ2-7,TRBV28,TGTGCCAGCAGGCCTACCGGGACTCTCTCCTACGAGCAGTACTTC,CASRPTGTLSYEQYF
NA,NA,TRBJ2-7,TRBV5-3,TGTGCCAGCAGCTCCCAGGGAGTTCCCACTACGGACGAGCAGTACTTC,CASSSQGVPTTDEQYF
NA,many,TRBJ1-1,TRBV14,TGTGCCAGCAGCGAGCGAATGAACACTGAAGCTTTCTTT,CASSERMNTEAFF
NA,NA,TRBJ1-3,TRBV2,TGTGCCAGCAGACCACCCCGGACTGGAAACACCATATATTTT,CASRPPRTGNTIYF
NA,many,TRBJ2-1,TRBV7-2,TGTGCCAGCAGCTTAGGGGACTCCCTTCTTCTCTTC,CASSLGDSLLLF
TRBD2,few,TRBJ2-7,TRBV5-6,TGTGCCAGCAGCGGGATAGCGGGACTTAGCTCCTACGAGCAGTACTTC,CASSGIAGLSSYEQYF
NA,NA,TRBJ2-2,TRBV4-2,TGTGCCAGCAGCCAAGATCTCGGCAGTGCCTTGACCGGGGAGCTGTTTTTT,CASSQDLGSALTGELFF
NA,NA,TRBJ2-7,TRBV10-3,TGTGCCATCAGTTGGGACATTTACTACGAGCAGTACTTC,CAISWDIYYEQYF
NA,NA,TRBJ1-5,TRBV19,TGTGCCAGTAGCTTGATCGGGTCCGTCAATCAGCCCCAGCATTTT,CASSLIGSVNQPQHF
TRBD1,few,TRBJ2-1,TRBV5-1,TGCGCCAGCAGCTTGGAGGGGACAGGGGGATATGAGCAGTTCTTC,CASSLEGTGGYEQFF
NA,NA,TRBJ2-3,TRBV4-3,TGCGCCAGCAGCCAAGTTTTAGCGTATAGCACAGATACGCAGTATTTT,CASSQVLAYSTDTQYF
NA,NA,TRBJ2-3,TRBV12-3/TRBV12-4,TGTGCCAGCAGTTTGTCCGGTGGGGCAGATACGCAGTATTTT,CASSLSGGADTQYF
NA,NA,TRBJ2-7,TRBV20-1,TGCAATGCTAAAGATCCCCCCTACGAGCAGTACTTC,CNAKDPPYEQYF
TRBD2,few,TRBJ2-3,TRBV28,TGTGCCAGCAGACCAAGACTAGCGGGAGGGTTAGATACGCAGTATTTT,CASRPRLAGGLDTQYF
TRBD2,few,TRBJ2-2,TRBV9,TGTGCCAGCAGCGATTTAGTGGGACTAGCAGACACCGGGGAGCTGTTTTTT,CASSDLVGLADTGELFF
NA,NA,TRBJ2-7,TRBV5-8,TGTGCCAGCAGCATGGCCTACGGGTACTCCTACGAGCAGTACTTC,CASSMAYGYSYEQYF
NA,NA,TRBJ2-1,TRBV19,TGTGCCAGTAGTATTAGCTCGCATCTGGATAGCTACAATGAGCAGTTCTTC,CASSISSHLDSYNEQFF
NA,many,TRBJ2-5,TRBV12-3/TRBV12-4,TGTGCCAGCAGTTTCGCGGGCGGTCAAGAGACCCAGTACTTC,CASSFAGGQETQYF
NA,many,TRBJ2-7,TRBV29-1,TGCAGCGTCAGACAGGATCTATCCTACGAGCAGTACTTC,CSVRQDLSYEQYF
NA,many,TRBJ2-7,TRBV13,TGTGCCAGCAGCTTGAGTGGGAGGCCCCTCCACGAGCAGTACTTC,CASSLSGRPLHEQYF
TRBD1,many,TRBJ1-1,TRBV4-1,TGCGCCAGCAGCCAGCTTCCAGGGGGAGGCACTGAAGCTTTCTTT,CASSQLPGGGTEAFF
NA,NA,TRBJ2-7,TRBV6-1,TGTGCCAGCAGTGAACTTGGGTTCGAGCAGTACTTC,CASSELGFEQYF
NA,many,TRBJ2-7,TRBV28,TGTGCCAGCAGTCCCGGGGCAGGGCGCGAGCAGTACTTC,CASSPGAGREQYF
TRBD1,many,TRBJ2-3,TRBV5-1,TGCGCCAGCAGCTCGACAGGGGGAGATACGCAGTATTTT,CASSSTGGDTQYF